What follows are 25 T cell receptor beta chains derived from one specimen sequenced in a study of T cell responses to AZD1222 COVID-19 vaccine. Method: immunoSEQ multiplex PCR; TCRdb's copy keeps in-frame clones and lacks some. The sample consists of approximately 210,000 clones, roughly 94% of them appearing once. The source material was peripheral blood, sampled 28 days after the second dose of the MenACWY control vaccine. These receptors were collected from an adult who received the MenACWY meningococcal vaccine as a control.

The V and J genes are TRBV3-1 (or the pseudogene TRBV3-2) and TRBJ1-2; D might be TRBD1 (5 bases). With 1 base removed from V and 8 bases from J, the gap between germline ends came to 17 bases. Germline V gives CDR1 LGHDT, CDR2 YNNKEL (reference sequence). The CDR3 is 15 amino acids. CDR3 coding DNA: TGTGCCAGCAGCCAAGTCGGCCAGGGACGTATAGGCTACACCTTC. Translated: CASSQVGQGRIGYTF.

The CDR3 region is CASSSGGWVKTGYTF. In nucleotides, the CDR3 is TGTGCCAGCAGCTCGGGGGGTTGGGTGAAGACAGGCTACACCTTC. The chain has TRBV5-4 and TRBJ1-2, with a possible D match to TRBD1 (5 bases). V lost 3 bases, J lost 8 bases, and 20 bases lay in between. Germline V gives CDR1 SGHNT, CDR2 YYREEE (reference sequence). The CDR3 is 15 residues long.

The chain links TRBV2 to TRBJ2-2; 11 bases are a match to TRBD2. There are 18 residues in the CDR3. The ends lost 2 bases at V and 0 bases at J; junction bases unmatched: 5. Per germline, CDR1 SNHLY and CDR2 FYNNEI. This CDR3 is CASSEIVAGGTNTGELFF. The CDR3 DNA is TGTGCCAGCAGTGAAATAGTAGCGGGAGGGACGAACACCGGGGAGCTGTTTTTT. Combining the CDR3 with reference TRBV2 and TRBJ2-2 gives the whole variable domain EPEVTQTPSHQVTQMGQEVILRCVPISNHLYFYWYRQILGQKVEFLVSFYNNEISEKSEIFDDQFSVERPDGSNFTLKIRSTKLEDSAMYFCASSEIVAGGTNTGELFFGEGSRLTVL.

CDR3 loop: CASLASGSTDTQYF. The CDR3 bases are TGCGCCAGCCTGGCCAGCGGGAGTACAGATACGCAGTATTTT. This chain connects TRBV5-1 to TRBJ2-3; 8 bases are a match to TRBD2. Germline V gives CDR1 SGHRS, CDR2 YFSETQ. J was trimmed by 3 bases and V by 7 bases; bases with no gene match: 7. The CDR3 totals 14 residues. The complete variable domain, with remaining parts taken from reference TRBV5-1 and TRBJ2-3, reads KAGVTQTPRYLIKTRGQQVTLSCSPISGHRSVSWYQQTPGQGLQFLFEYFSETQRNKGNFPGRFSGRQFSNSRSEMNVSTLELGDSALYLCASLASGSTDTQYFGPGTRLTVL.

V and J are TRBV9 and TRBJ2-7; D not resolved. CDR1 and CDR2 (germline): SGDLS, YYNGEE. V was trimmed by 0 bases and J by 2 bases, leaving 12 bases between them. This CDR3 is 15 amino acids long. The CDR3 region is CASSVAGGSTYEQYF. The CDR3 DNA reads TGTGCCAGCAGCGTAGCTGGCGGCAGTACCTACGAGCAGTACTTC.

This chain links TRBV6-5 with TRBJ1-2; TRBD1 matches 7 bases. V dropped 7 bases and J dropped 4; count of bases not matched to a gene: 3. The CDR3 length is 12 residues. Germline V CDR1 and CDR2: MNHEY, SVGAGI. The CDR3 DNA reads as TGTGCCAGCAAAGCAGGGGGCTATGGCTACACCTTC. Translated, it gives CASKAGGYGYTF.

The V and J genes are TRBV6-6 and TRBJ1-2; 9 bases match TRBD1. There are 15 residues in the CDR3. With 2 bases clipped from V and 4 bases from J, the junction kept 5 bases outside the gene matches. The germline V gene encodes CDR1 MNHNY and CDR2 SVGAGI (reference sequence). The CDR3 coding sequence is TGTGCCAGCAGTTACCTTACAGGGGGCGCCTATGGCTACACCTTC. This codes for CASSYLTGGAYGYTF.

J is TRBJ1-3 and V is TRBV30; D ambiguous. V was cut by 1 base and J by 1 base, with 8 bases left in between. The germline V gene encodes CDR1 GTSNPN and CDR2 SVGIG (reference sequence). The length of the CDR3 is 14 residues. CDR3 in amino acids: CAWSAQLSGNTIYF. The CDR3 DNA reads TGTGCCTGGAGTGCACAGCTTTCTGGAAACACCATATATTTT.

This chain links TRBV25-1 with TRBJ2-7, with 8 bases aligning to TRBD2. The CDR3 sequence is 14 residues long. CDR1 is MGHDK, CDR2 SYGVNS, per germline. The CDR3 region has the DNA TGTGCTAGAAGCATAGCGGGGACCTCCTACGAGCAGTACTTC. Residues: CARSIAGTSYEQYF.

A single count supports this clone. The chain has TRBV28 and TRBJ2-1, with 14 bases lining up with TRBD2. This CDR3 contains 19 residues. V gave up 7 bases and J gave up 0 bases; unmatched junction bases: 11. Germline CDR1 and CDR2: MDHEN and SYDVKM. The CDR3, as DNA: TGTGCCAGCACCCCTCGGGCCGGGACTAGCGGGAGCTCCTACAATGAGCAGTTCTTC. Encoded protein: CASTPRAGTSGSSYNEQFF.

V is TRBV28 and J is TRBJ2-7; no reliable D call. The V gene's germline CDR1 is MDHEN and CDR2 SYDVKM. Trimming stripped 6 bases from V and 7 bases from J, with 10 bases between. The CDR3 totals 11 residues. The CDR3 protein is CASSRTGEQYF. The CDR3 DNA reads TGTGCCAGCAGCCGAACCGGGGAGCAGTACTTC.

The chain couples TRBV21-1 to TRBJ2-5; the DNA was not compared with TRBD2, the D call given in the table. TRBV21-1 is given as a pseudogene. The CDR3 runs 12 residues. CDR3 residues: CASSKFGLPRDF. The CDR3 region has the DNA TGTGCCAGCAGCAAATTCGGCCTACCCCGGGACTTC.

The CDR3 loop reads CASSIFGGTSTDTQYF. The CDR3 nucleotides are TGTGCCAGTAGTATCTTTGGAGGGACTAGCACAGATACGCAGTATTTT. This chain uses TRBV19 with TRBJ2-3; the D gene is possibly TRBD2 (6 bases). The CDR3 spans 16 residues. Trimming took off 3 bases at V and 0 bases at J, with 13 bases between the two ends. Germline CDR1 LNHDA, CDR2 SQIVND (reference sequence).

V is TRBV5-1 and J is TRBJ1-6, with TRBD1 matching 8 bases. Per the germline V gene, CDR1 is SGHRS and CDR2 is YFSETQ. The CDR3 extends over 15 amino acids. V dropped 0 bases and J dropped 10; count of bases not matched to a gene: 6. CDR3 protein: CASSLAGQADSPLHF. The CDR3 DNA reads as TGCGCCAGCAGCTTGGCGGGACAGGCGGACTCACCCCTCCACTTT.

This rearrangement joins TRBV29-1 to TRBJ2-7; a weak D match, TRBD2 (5 bases). Germline values: CDR1 SQVTM, CDR2 ANQGSEA. Trimming stripped 1 base from V and 5 bases from J, with 12 bases between. CDR3 size: 13 residues. For the CDR3, the DNA is TGCAGCGTTGAAGGTGAGGGAATCCACGAGCAGTACTTC. Translating it yields CSVEGEGIHEQYF.

V gene TRBV6-1 combines with J gene TRBJ1-6, with TRBD1 matching over 9 bases. Trimming cost V 3 bases and J 5 bases; bases outside gene matches: 5. The CDR3 contains 16 residues. CDR1 is MNHNS and CDR2 is SASEGT in the germline V gene. CDR3 nucleotides: TGTGCCAGCAGTGATTTTCGGGACAGGGATAATTCACCCCTCCACTTT. Translated: CASSDFRDRDNSPLHF.

As to this clone: Other DNA variants within this sample encode the same CDR3. The chain is built from TRBV18 and TRBJ2-7, with a possible D match to TRBD2 (6 bases). The CDR3 runs 13 residues. V lost 3 bases and J 1 base, leaving 7 bases between the germline ends. Germline V CDR1 and CDR2: KGHSH, LQKENI. This chain's CDR3 is CASSPGGSYEQYF. The DNA of the CDR3 is TGTGCCAGCTCACCGGGGGGTTCCTACGAGCAGTACTTC.

The chain is built from TRBV10-2 and TRBJ2-7, with a possible D match to TRBD2 (6 bases). The V gene lost 6 bases and the J gene lost 4 bases, with 10 bases spanning the gap. The germline V gene encodes CDR1 WSHSY and CDR2 SAAADI. The CDR3 totals 12 residues. CDR3 amino acids: CASRKGLYEQYF. The CDR3 DNA reads TGCGCCAGCAGAAAGGGACTTTACGAGCAGTACTTC.

This sequence joins TRBV9 and TRBJ2-1, with 7 bases identical to TRBD2. J lost 4 bases, V lost 4 bases, and 14 bases had no gene match. Germline assignment: CDR1 SGDLS and CDR2 YYNGEE. This CDR3 is built from 17 residues. The CDR3 sequence: CASSLLSRGDRYNEQFF. CDR3 nucleotides: TGTGCCAGCAGCCTTCTTAGCCGGGGGGATCGTTACAATGAGCAGTTCTTC.

This rearrangement joins TRBV5-6 to TRBJ2-5; unclear D gene. Germline CDR1 SGHDT, CDR2 YYEEEE. The CDR3 loop spans 14 amino acids. The ends were cut back, 6 bases at V and 5 bases at J, with 17 bases in the middle. The CDR3 region is CASNKRTSWETQYF. DNA of the CDR3: TGTGCCAGCAACAAAAGGACCTCGTGGGAGACCCAGTACTTC. Together with reference TRBV5-6 and TRBJ2-5, the CDR3 gives the full variable domain: DAGVTQSPTHLIKTRGQQVTLRCSPKSGHDTVSWYQQALGQGPQFIFQYYEEEERQRGNFPDRFSGHQFPNYSSELNVNALLLGDSALYLCASNKRTSWETQYFGPGTRLLVL.

J is TRBJ1-4 and V is TRBV30; D may be TRBD1 (6 bases). CDR1 is GTSNPN and CDR2 is SVGIG in the germline V gene (reference sequence). V was clipped by 0 bases and J by 5 bases, with 16 bases between them. This CDR3 region has 16 residues. The chain's CDR3 is CAWSVPRTVRNEKLFF. The DNA of the CDR3 is TGTGCCTGGAGTGTACCCCGGACAGTCCGAAATGAAAAACTGTTTTTT.

This rearrangement joins TRBV30 to TRBJ2-7; no firm D call. There are 11 residues in the CDR3. Germline CDR1 is GTSNPN and CDR2 is SVGIG (reference sequence). V lost 7 bases to trimming and J lost 6 bases, with 13 bases between them. CDR3 region: CASTVWGEQYF. CDR3 DNA sequence: TGTGCCTCCACGGTATGGGGCGAGCAGTACTTC.

The CDR3: CASSPATSGGGYTF. CDR3 coding DNA: TGTGCCAGCAGTCCGGCTACTTCCGGGGGGGGCTACACCTTC. V is TRBV28 and J is TRBJ1-2, with D tentatively TRBD1 (5 bases). This CDR3 spans 14 amino acids. Germline values: CDR1 MDHEN, CDR2 SYDVKM. V gave up 5 bases and J gave up 8 bases, with 18 bases separating them.

The V gene is TRBV19, the J gene TRBJ1-5; D is perhaps TRBD1 (5 bases). V was trimmed by 2 bases and J by 2 bases, leaving 19 bases between them. Germline assignment: CDR1 LNHDA and CDR2 SQIVND (reference sequence). CDR3 length: 18 residues. The CDR3 sequence is CASSIIRLQGEGNQPQHF. The CDR3 bases are TGTGCCAGTAGTATAATCCGTCTGCAGGGCGAAGGCAATCAGCCCCAGCATTTT.

This clone was seen just once. The rearrangement uses TRBV5-4 and TRBJ2-2; possible D gene TRBD2, 5 bases. The germline V and J ends were trimmed by 2 bases and 3 bases, with 11 bases remaining between them. The CDR3 contains 15 residues. In germline, CDR1 is SGHNT, CDR2 YYREEE (reference sequence). The CDR3 DNA reads as TGTGCCAGCAGCTTCTTTCTCGGGGACACCGGGGAGCTGTTTTTT. It specifies CASSFFLGDTGELFF. The complete variable domain, with remaining parts taken from reference TRBV5-4 and TRBJ2-2, reads ETGVTQSPTHLIKTRGQQVTLRCSSQSGHNTVSWYQQALGQGPQFIFQYYREEENGRGNFPPRFSGLQFPNYSSELNVNALELDDSALYLCASSFFLGDTGELFFGEGSRLTVL.